This T cell receptor (beta chain) was sequenced during a study of lymphopenia after photon versus proton radiotherapy. TCRdb keeps only in-frame clones here, not all; method: immunoSEQ multiplex PCR. The data hold 37,000 or so clones, with over 65% observed a single time. This receptor was obtained from a man in his forties or fifties with gastric cancer. The specimen was peripheral blood, collected from a patient treated with photon-based radiotherapy.

The CDR3 sequence: CASSPPYRVTEAFF. DNA for the CDR3: TGTGCCAGCAGCCCACCTTACAGGGTAACTGAAGCTTTCTTT. This sequence joins TRBV11-2 and TRBJ1-1; a weak D match, TRBD1 (6 bases). V was pared by 5 bases and J by 5 bases, with 15 bases between. The CDR3 extends over 14 amino acids. CDR1 and CDR2 (germline): SGHAT, FQNNGV.